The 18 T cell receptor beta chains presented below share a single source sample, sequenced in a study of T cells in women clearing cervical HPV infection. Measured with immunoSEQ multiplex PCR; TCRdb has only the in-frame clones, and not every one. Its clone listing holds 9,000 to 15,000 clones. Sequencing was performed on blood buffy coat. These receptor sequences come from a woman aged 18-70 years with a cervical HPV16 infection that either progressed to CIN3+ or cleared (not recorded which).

CDR3 sequence: CAWLASSETQYF. The DNA read from the CDR3 is TGTGCCTGGTTGGCTAGCTCGGAGACC. The chain uses TRBV30 and TRBJ2-5; the D gene is possibly TRBD2 (5 bases). The read is 3 residues too short to cover the CDR3 end, so that end is filled in from the germline J gene. Germline V CDR1 and CDR2: GTSNPN, SVGIG (reference sequence). V lost 5 bases and J lost 5, with 12 bases in between. The CDR3 covers 12 residues. Variable domain in full (rest from reference TRBV30 and TRBJ2-5): SQTIHQWPATLVQPVGSPLSLECTVEGTSNPNLYWYRQAAGRGLQLLFYSVGIGQISSEVPQNLSASRPQDRQFILSSKKLLLSDSGFYLCAWLASSETQYFGPGTRLLVL.

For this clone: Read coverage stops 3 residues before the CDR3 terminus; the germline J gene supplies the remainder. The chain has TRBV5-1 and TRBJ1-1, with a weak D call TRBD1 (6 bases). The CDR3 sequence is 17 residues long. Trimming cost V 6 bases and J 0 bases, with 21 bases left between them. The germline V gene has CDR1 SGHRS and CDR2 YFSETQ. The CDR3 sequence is CASTWGPIGPMNTEAFF. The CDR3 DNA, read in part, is TGCGCCAGCACCTGGGGGCCAATAGGCCCCATGAACACTGAA.

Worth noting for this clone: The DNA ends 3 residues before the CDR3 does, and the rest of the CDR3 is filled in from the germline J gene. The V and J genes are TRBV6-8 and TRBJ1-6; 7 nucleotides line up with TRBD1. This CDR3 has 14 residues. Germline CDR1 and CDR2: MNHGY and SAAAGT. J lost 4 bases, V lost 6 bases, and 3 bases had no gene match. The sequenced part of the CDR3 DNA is TGTGCCAGCAGGCCGGGACAGTATAATTCACCC. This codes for CASRPGQYNSP. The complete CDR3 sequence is CASRPGQYNSPLHF.

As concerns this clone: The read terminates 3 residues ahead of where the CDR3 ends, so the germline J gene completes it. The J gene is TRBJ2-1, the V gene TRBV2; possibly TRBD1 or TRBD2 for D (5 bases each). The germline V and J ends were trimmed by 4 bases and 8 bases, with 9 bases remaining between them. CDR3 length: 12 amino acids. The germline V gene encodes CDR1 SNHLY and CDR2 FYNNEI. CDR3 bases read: TGTGCCAGCAGTGGAGGGGCGTATGAG. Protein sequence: CASSGGAYE. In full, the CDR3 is CASSGGAYEQFF.

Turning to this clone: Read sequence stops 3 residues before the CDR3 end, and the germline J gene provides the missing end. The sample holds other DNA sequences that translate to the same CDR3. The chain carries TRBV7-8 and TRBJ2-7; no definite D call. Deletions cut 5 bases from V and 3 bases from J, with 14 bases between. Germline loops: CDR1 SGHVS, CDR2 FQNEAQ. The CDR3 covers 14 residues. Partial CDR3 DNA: TGTGCCAGCAGCCCAACCCCAGGTGTCTACGAG. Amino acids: CASSPTPGVYE. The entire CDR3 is CASSPTPGVYEQYF.

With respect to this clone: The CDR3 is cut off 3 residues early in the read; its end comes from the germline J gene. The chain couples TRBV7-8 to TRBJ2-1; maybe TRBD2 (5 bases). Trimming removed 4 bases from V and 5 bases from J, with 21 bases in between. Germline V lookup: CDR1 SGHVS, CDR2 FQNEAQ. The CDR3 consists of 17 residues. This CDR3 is CASSYLNIGSSNNEQFF. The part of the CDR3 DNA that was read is TGTGCCAGCAGCTATCTAAATATAGGGTCTAGCAACAATGAG.

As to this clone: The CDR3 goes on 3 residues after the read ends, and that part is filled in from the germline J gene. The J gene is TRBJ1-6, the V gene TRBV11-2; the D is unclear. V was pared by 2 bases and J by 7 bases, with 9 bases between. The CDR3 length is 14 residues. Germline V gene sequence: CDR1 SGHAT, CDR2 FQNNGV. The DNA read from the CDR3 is TGTGCCAGCAGCTTAAACCCGGGGAATTCACCC. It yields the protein CASSLNPGNSP. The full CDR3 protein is CASSLNPGNSPLHF.

CDR3 residues: CASSGGGGRPEAFF. The DNA read from the CDR3 is TGTGCCAGCAGCGGGGGGGGTGGTCGACCCGAG. The chain employs TRBV7-3 and TRBJ1-1, with a tentative D call TRBD1 (5 bases). The read ends 3 residues shy of where the CDR3 ends; the end is completed using the germline J gene. This CDR3 contains 14 residues. Germline assignment: CDR1 SGHTA and CDR2 FQGTGA. Using reference TRBV7-3 and TRBJ1-1 for the parts outside the CDR3, the full variable domain is GAGVSQTPSNKVTEKGKYVELRCDPISGHTALYWYRQSLGQGPEFLIYFQGTGAADDSGLPNDRFFAVRPEGSVSTLKIQRTERGDSAVYLCASSGGGGRPEAFFGQGTRLTVV.

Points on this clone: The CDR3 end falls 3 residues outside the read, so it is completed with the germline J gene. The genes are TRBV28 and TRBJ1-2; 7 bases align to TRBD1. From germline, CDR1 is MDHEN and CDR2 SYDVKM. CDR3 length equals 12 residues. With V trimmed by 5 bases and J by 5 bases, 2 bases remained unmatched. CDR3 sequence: CASSLTGYGYTF. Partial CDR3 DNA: TGTGCCAGCAGTCTGACAGGGTATGGC.

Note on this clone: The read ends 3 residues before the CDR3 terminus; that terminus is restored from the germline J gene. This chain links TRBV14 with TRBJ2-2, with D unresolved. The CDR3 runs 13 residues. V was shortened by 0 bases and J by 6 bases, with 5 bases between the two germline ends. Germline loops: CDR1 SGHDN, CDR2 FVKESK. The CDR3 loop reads CASSQDRAGELFF. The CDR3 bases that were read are TGTGCCAGCAGCCAAGATCGGGCCGGGGAG.

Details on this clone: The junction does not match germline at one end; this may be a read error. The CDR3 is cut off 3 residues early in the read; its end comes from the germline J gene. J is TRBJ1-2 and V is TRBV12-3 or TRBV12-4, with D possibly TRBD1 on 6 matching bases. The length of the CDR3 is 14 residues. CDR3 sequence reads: CAGRGERANYGYTF. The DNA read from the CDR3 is TGTGCCGGCAGGGGCGAGAGAGCTAACTATGGC.

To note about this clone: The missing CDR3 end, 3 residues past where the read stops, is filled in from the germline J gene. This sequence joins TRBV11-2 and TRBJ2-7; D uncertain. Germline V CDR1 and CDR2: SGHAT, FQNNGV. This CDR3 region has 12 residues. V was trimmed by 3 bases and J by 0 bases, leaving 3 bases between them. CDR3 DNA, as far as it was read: TGTGCCAGCAGCTTGGCCTCCTACGAG. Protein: CASSLASYE. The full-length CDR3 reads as CASSLASYEQYF. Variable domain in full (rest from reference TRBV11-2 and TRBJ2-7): EAGVAQSPRYKIIEKRQSVAFWCNPISGHATLYWYQQILGQGPKLLIQFQNNGVVDDSQLPKDRFSAERLKGVDSTLKIQPAKLEDSAVYLCASSLASYEQYFGPGTRLTVT.

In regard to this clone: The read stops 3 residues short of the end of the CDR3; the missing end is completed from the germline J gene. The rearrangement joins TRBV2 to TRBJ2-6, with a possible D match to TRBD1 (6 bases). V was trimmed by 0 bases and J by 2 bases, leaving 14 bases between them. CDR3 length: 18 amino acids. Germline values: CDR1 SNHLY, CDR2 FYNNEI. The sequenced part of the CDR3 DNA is TGTGCCAGCAGTGAAGCCGGGTCCGAGGGGGCTGGGGCCAACGTC. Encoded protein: CASSEAGSEGAGANV. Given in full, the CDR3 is CASSEAGSEGAGANVLTF.

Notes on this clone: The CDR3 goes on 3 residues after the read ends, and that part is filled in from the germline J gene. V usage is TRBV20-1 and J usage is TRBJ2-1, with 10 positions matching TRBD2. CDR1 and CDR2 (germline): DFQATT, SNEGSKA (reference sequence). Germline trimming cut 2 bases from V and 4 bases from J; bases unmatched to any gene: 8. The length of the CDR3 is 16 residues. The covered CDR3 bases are TGCAGTGCTAGAAGAAGCGGGGGGGCCCAATACAATGAG. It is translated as CSARRSGGAQYNE. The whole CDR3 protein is CSARRSGGAQYNEQFF.

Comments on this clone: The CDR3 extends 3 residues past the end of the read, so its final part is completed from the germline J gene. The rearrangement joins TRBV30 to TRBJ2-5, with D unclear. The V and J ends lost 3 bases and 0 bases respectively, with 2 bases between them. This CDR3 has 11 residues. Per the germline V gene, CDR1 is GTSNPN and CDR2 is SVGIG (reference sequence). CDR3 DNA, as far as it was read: TGTGCCTGGAGCGACCAAGAGACC. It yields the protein CAWSDQET. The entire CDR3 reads CAWSDQETQYF.

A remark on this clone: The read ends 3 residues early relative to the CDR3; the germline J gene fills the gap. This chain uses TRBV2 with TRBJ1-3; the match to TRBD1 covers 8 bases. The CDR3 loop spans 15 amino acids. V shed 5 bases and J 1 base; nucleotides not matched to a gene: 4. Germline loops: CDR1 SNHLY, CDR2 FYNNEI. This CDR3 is CASSPQGASGNTIYF. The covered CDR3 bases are TGTGCCAGCAGTCCTCAGGGGGCATCTGGAAACACC.

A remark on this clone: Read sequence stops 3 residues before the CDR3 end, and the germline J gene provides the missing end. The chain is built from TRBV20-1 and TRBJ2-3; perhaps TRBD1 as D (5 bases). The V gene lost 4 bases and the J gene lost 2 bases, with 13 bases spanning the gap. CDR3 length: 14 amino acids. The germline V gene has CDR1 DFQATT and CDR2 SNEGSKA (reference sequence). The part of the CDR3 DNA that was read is TGCAGTGCTACGCCTACAGGCCCCACAGATACG. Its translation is CSATPTGPTDT. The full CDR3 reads CSATPTGPTDTQYF.

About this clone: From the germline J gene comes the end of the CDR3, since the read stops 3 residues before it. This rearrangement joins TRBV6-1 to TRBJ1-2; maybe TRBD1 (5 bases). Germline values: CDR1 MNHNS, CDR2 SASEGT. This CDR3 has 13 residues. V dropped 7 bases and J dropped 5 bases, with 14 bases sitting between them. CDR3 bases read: TGTGCCAGCACTGAGACAGAGAAATATGGC. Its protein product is CASTETEKYG. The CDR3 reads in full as CASTETEKYGYTF.